These 2 T cell receptor beta chains came from one sample sequenced in a study of blood T cell repertoires in COVID-19. Measured with immunoSEQ multiplex PCR; TCRdb has only the in-frame clones, and not every one. This table has about 99,000 clones, 79% appearing once. The sample comprised peripheral blood. These receptors were taken from a woman aged 80 or over with active or convalescent COVID-19.

This clone was picked up one time. This chain connects TRBV2 to TRBJ2-1; 9 positions agree with TRBD2. CDR3 length: 15 residues. The ends lost 7 bases at V and 1 base at J; junction bases unmatched: 5. Looked up from germline, CDR1 is SNHLY and CDR2 is FYNNEI. This chain's CDR3 is CASTLSGSSYNEQFF. In DNA form, the CDR3 reads TGTGCCAGCACTCTTAGCGGGAGTTCCTACAATGAGCAGTTCTTC.

This clone was observed a single time. This chain uses TRBV7-6 with TRBJ2-4, with 9 bases lining up with TRBD2. The V gene's germline CDR1 is SGHVS and CDR2 FNYEAQ. The CDR3 contains 14 residues. V trimming: 5 bases; J trimming: 7 bases; junction bases outside the gene matches: 6. The CDR3 bases are TGTGCCAGCAGCCTCACCGGGACTAGCAACATTCAGTACTTC. Its protein product is CASSLTGTSNIQYF.